This entry features one TCR beta chain sequence. The antigen is not known. These data belong to a study of cytomegalovirus exposure and HLA in healthy donors. V was pared by 6 bases and J by 6 bases, with 9 bases of the junction left unmatched. In germline, CDR1 is MDHEN, CDR2 SYDVKM. This CDR3 comprises 15 residues. Points from the study as a whole: Most TCR sequences proved rare, with some public TCRs found in many donors.

Profiling relied on immunoSEQ multiplex PCR, and the TCRdb table lists in-frame clones only, not all of them. The sample lists 50,000 to 65,000 clones, 95% seen once, with over 6.5% in the top ten. This receptor was obtained from a woman younger than 35 in good health and CMV-seropositive. This chain joins TRBV28 and TRBJ1-5; TRBD1 agrees at 9 bases. What was sequenced was PBMCs. The CDR3 nucleotides are TGTGCCAGCAGCCCACAGGGGGCATGGGGTCAGCCCCAGCATTTT. Translated: CASSPQGAWGQPQHF.